This TCR beta chain was captured in a study of blood T cell repertoires in COVID-19. V was trimmed by 6 bases and J by 6 bases, leaving 8 bases between them. The CDR3 is 11 residues long. Here immunoSEQ multiplex PCR was the method, and the copy in TCRdb shows in-frame clones only, minus some. This table has some 80,000 clones, 88% appearing once. The sample was peripheral blood. This sequence originates from a human donor in a cohort sampled during active COVID-19. V gene TRBV12-3 or TRBV12-4 combines with J gene TRBJ1-2; perhaps TRBD1 as D (6 bases). The CDR3 bases are TGTGCCAGCAGCCACAGGGATGGCTACACCTTC. Translating gives CASSHRDGYTF.